This is a list of T cell receptor beta chains from one sample in a study of T-cell reconstitution after alpha-beta-depleted transplantation in children. TCRdb ran MiXCR on the PCR reads and lists one entry per CDR3 protein. Of 640,000 or so distinct CDR3 sequences in the sample, about 15% were seen once. The sequencing used PBMCs from the stem cell graft donor, collected from the stem cell graft. These receptors originate from a human donor who donated a stem cell graft to a child with acute myeloid leukemia. CDR3s include the opening cysteine and the closing phenylalanine or tryptophan. Each record gives: V gene, D gene, J gene, clone size, CDR3 DNA, CDR3 protein. A D gene is named only where the DNA matches it firmly. A row's size may be missing; if present it is once, few, many or a size class.

TRBV12-3/TRBV12-4	.	TRBJ1-2	few	TGTGCCAGCAGTGCGGACACTACCTATGGCTACACCTTC	CASSADTTYGYTF
TRBV9	.	TRBJ1-1	many	TGTGCCAGTACGGAGACGCGGGGGGGGACTGAAGCTTTCTTT	CASTETRGGTEAFF
TRBV20-1	.	TRBJ1-5	many	TGCAGTGCTGAGATCAGGGGAGGCAATCAGCCCCAGCATTTT	CSAEIRGGNQPQHF
TRBV7-2	TRBD2	TRBJ2-3	.	TGTGCCAGCAGCACAAGACTAGCGGGGGACGACACAGATACGCAGTATTTT	CASSTRLAGDDTDTQYF
TRBV29-1	.	TRBJ2-2	many	TGCAGCGTTGGCGGATCAAGGGAAGACACCGGGGAGCTGTTTTTT	CSVGGSREDTGELFF
TRBV15	.	TRBJ2-1	.	TGTGCCACCAGCAGGGGAACCTACAATGAGCAGTTCTTC	CATSRGTYNEQFF
TRBV25-1	.	TRBJ1-2	many	TGTGCCAGCAGGGGAGGGCAGAGACGATATGGCTACACCTTC	CASRGGQRRYGYTF
TRBV5-5	TRBD2	TRBJ2-2	few	TGTGCCAGCAGCGTTGGGACTAGCGGGGCGAACACCGGGGAGCTGTTTTTT	CASSVGTSGANTGELFF
TRBV20-1	.	TRBJ2-3	many	TGCAGTGCTAGAGAGGGCGGATCAGATACGCAGTATTTT	CSAREGGSDTQYF
TRBV20-1	.	TRBJ1-6	many	TGCAGTGCGAAGGAGGGGGGCTCACCCCTCCACTTT	CSAKEGGSPLHF
TRBV20-1	.	TRBJ2-5	many	TGCAGTGCTAGAGGAGGGGGGCGGATAGAGACCCAGTACTTC	CSARGGGRIETQYF
TRBV5-1	.	TRBJ2-5	few	TGCGCCAGCAGCGTGCACGCTGGGACTGGCAAGACCCAGTACTTC	CASSVHAGTGKTQYF
TRBV20-1	TRBD2	TRBJ2-7	.	TGCAGTGCTAGACCCGGCGCGGGGGGCTACGAGCAGTACTTC	CSARPGAGGYEQYF
TRBV6-2/TRBV6-3	.	TRBJ2-7	.	TGTGCCAGCAGTCTTGCTGGGACCGCGTTCTACGAGCAGTACTTC	CASSLAGTAFYEQYF
TRBV6-1	TRBD1	TRBJ1-1	.	TGTGCCAGCAGTGTACAGGGGAGAGACACTGAAGCTTTCTTT	CASSVQGRDTEAFF
TRBV29-1	TRBD1	TRBJ1-1	many	TGCAGCGTTGTGGGACAGGGATCACACACTGAAGCTTTCTTT	CSVVGQGSHTEAFF
TRBV7-8	.	TRBJ2-1	.	TGTGCCAGCAGCTCCCAAGTAACCTACAATGAGCAGTTCTTC	CASSSQVTYNEQFF
TRBV20-1	.	TRBJ1-4	many	TGCAGTGCTAGATCCCCCCTTGATGAAAAACTGTTTTTT	CSARSPLDEKLFF
TRBV20-1	.	TRBJ2-3	.	TGCAGTGTTTGGGACAAAATCACAGATACGCAGTATTTT	CSVWDKITDTQYF
TRBV6-2/TRBV6-3	.	TRBJ2-1	.	TGTGCCAGCAGTTTAGTTCCCCTCGGGACCTTCAATGAGCAGTTCTTC	CASSLVPLGTFNEQFF
TRBV5-5	TRBD1	TRBJ1-1	.	TGTGCCAGCAGTAGGGTCCCGGGACAGGGTGAAGCTTTCTTT	CASSRVPGQGEAFF
TRBV20-1	.	TRBJ1-2	many	TGCAGTGCTCCAAGATCTAACTATGGCTACACCTTC	CSAPRSNYGYTF
TRBV6-1	.	TRBJ2-5	few	TGTGCCAGTTTCAGGGGACAAGAGACCCAGTACTTC	CASFRGQETQYF
TRBV12-3/TRBV12-4	TRBD1	TRBJ1-1	.	TGTGCCAGCAGTCCCCATTTTAAAGGGGGCATTGAAGCTTTCTTT	CASSPHFKGGIEAFF
TRBV20-1	.	TRBJ2-5	many	TGCAGTGCCCTGACTAGTACAGAGACCCAGTACTTC	CSALTSTETQYF
TRBV29-1	.	TRBJ2-5	few	TGCAGCGTTAACTACGGTCCCCAAGAGACCCAGTACTTC	CSVNYGPQETQYF
TRBV29-1	TRBD2	TRBJ2-1	many	TGCAGCGTTGAAGGGACTAGCGGCCCCAATGAGCAGTTCTTC	CSVEGTSGPNEQFF
TRBV7-2	.	TRBJ2-3	.	TGTGCCAGCAGCCAGGCCGGGACAACCACAGATACGCAGTATTTT	CASSQAGTTTDTQYF
TRBV29-1	.	TRBJ1-1	many	TGCAGCGGGGGGGAGGGGAGGCCTGAAGCTTTCTTT	CSGGEGRPEAFF
TRBV12-3/TRBV12-4	.	TRBJ2-6	many	TGTGCCAGCAGTTTGCGGGGCTCTGGGGCCAACGTCCTGACTTTC	CASSLRGSGANVLTF
TRBV20-1	.	TRBJ2-4	many	TGCAGTGCTAGACCACCAGGGGATATAGCCAAAAACATTCAGTACTTC	CSARPPGDIAKNIQYF
TRBV7-6	TRBD1	TRBJ1-1	many	TGTGCCAGCAGCTTCGGGGACAGGAACACTGAAGCTTTCTTT	CASSFGDRNTEAFF
TRBV28	.	TRBJ2-4	.	TGTGCCAGCAGCCGGGACGGTAAAAACATTCAGTACTTC	CASSRDGKNIQYF
TRBV7-2	.	TRBJ1-4	.	TGTGCCAGCAGGGAAACAGGGACTGAAAAACTGTTTTTT	CASRETGTEKLFF
TRBV29-1	TRBD2	TRBJ2-7	many	TGCAGCGTCACGGGACTAGGAGCCTACGAGCAGTACTTC	CSVTGLGAYEQYF
TRBV10-3	TRBD2	TRBJ2-3	many	TGTGCCATCAGTCCGGGACTAGGCTCAGATACGCAGTATTTT	CAISPGLGSDTQYF
TRBV7-3	.	TRBJ2-1	few	TGTGCCAGCAGCTTATCAGGGTATGAGCAGTTCTTC	CASSLSGYEQFF
TRBV21-1	.	TRBJ2-2	.	TGTGCCAGCGGCGGTGGACTGAGCTCCGGGGAGCTGTTTTTT	CASGGGLSSGELFF
TRBV5-1	.	TRBJ2-2	few	TGCGCCAGCAGCTTGGATCCAGGGATGAACACCGGGGAGCTGTTTTTT	CASSLDPGMNTGELFF
TRBV20-1	.	TRBJ1-2	many	TGCAGTGCTAGAGTCCTCCAGTATGGCTACACCTTC	CSARVLQYGYTF
TRBV20-1	.	TRBJ1-1	many	TGCAGTGCCCCCCGGACGGGACGAACGAACACTGAAGCTTTCTTT	CSAPRTGRTNTEAFF
TRBV6-1	TRBD1	TRBJ2-1	.	TGTGCCAGCAGTCCGGGACAGTTCTACAATGAGCAGTTCTTC	CASSPGQFYNEQFF